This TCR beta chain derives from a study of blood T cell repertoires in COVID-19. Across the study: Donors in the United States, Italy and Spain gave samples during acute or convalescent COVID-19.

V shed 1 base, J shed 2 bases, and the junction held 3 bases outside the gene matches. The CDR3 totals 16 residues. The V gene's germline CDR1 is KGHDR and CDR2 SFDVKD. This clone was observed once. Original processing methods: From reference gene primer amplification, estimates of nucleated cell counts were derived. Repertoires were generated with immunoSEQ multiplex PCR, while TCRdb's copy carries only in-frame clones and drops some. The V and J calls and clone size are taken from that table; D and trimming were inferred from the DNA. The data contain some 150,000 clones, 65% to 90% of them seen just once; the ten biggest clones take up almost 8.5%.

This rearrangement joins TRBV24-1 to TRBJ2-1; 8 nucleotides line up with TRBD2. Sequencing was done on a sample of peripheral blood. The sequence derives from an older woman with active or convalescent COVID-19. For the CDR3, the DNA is TGTGCCACCAGTGATTTTGCGGGGGGAACCTACAATGAGCAGTTCTTC. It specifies CATSDFAGGTYNEQFF.